This T cell receptor (beta chain) was documented in a study of vaccination effects on CD4 cells after COVID-19. Notes on this clone: Its antigen is not known.

The data were produced by immunoSEQ multiplex PCR, yet TCRdb's version contains in-frame clones alone and is incomplete. Counted here are about 41,000 clones, 77% occurring once; the ten biggest clones make up around 3%. The CDR3 has 13 residues. Trimming pared 5 bases from V and 3 bases from J, leaving 9 bases between. Pools of viral peptides were used by the ViraFEST assay to expand antigen-specific CD4+ T cells ahead of sequencing. Subsequent to a culture period of about ten days, CD4+ T cells were isolated. No vaccinee had earlier SARS-CoV-2 infection, and nucleocapsid antibodies were negative. This clonotype was sampled from a human donor who received a COVID-19 vaccine. This material consisted of CD4+ T cells from PBMCs cultured with HCoV-NL63 spike peptides, taken before COVID-19 vaccination. The rearrangement uses TRBV12-3 or TRBV12-4 and TRBJ2-3; no clear D gene. DNA for the CDR3: TGTGCCAGCAGTGGACGGCTAACAGATACGCAGTATTTT. This gives the protein CASSGRLTDTQYF.